One and the same sample provided the 23 T cell receptor beta chains below, sequenced in a study of cytomegalovirus exposure and HLA in healthy donors. Primers for the PCR totalled 60 Vbeta and 13 Jbeta. This table comes from immunoSEQ multiplex PCR, and its TCRdb copy is limited to in-frame clones, with some not included. The repertoire consists of about 200,000 clones, with roughly four fifths occurring once and the leading ten covering 1.5% to 2%. Material: PBMCs. The receptors here all came from a man between 18 and 29 years old in good health and CMV-seronegative.

J is TRBJ1-5 and V is TRBV10-3, with TRBD1 identical over 8 bases. Trimming at V came to 3 bases and at J to 0 bases, leaving 28 bases not matched to a gene. The germline CDR1 and CDR2 sequences are ENHRY and SYGVKD. The CDR3 loop spans 24 amino acids. The CDR3 DNA reads TGTGCCATCAGTGATTGGGAAGCAGGAATCATCCCAGGGGGCACAGGGTATAGCAATCAGCCCCAGCATTTT. This codes for CAISDWEAGIIPGGTGYSNQPQHF.

The V call is TRBV4-1, the J call TRBJ2-5, with D perhaps matching TRBD2 (6 bases). Germline CDR1 and CDR2: MGHRA and YSYEKL. The CDR3 is 14 amino acids. V was clipped by 9 bases and J by 0 bases, with 14 bases between them. The CDR3 sequence is CASKTGLYQETQYF. For the CDR3, the DNA is TGCGCCAGTAAAACCGGACTATACCAAGAGACCCAGTACTTC.

The V gene is TRBV29-1, the J gene TRBJ2-1; 9 bases align to TRBD2. Germline trimming cut 4 bases from V and 3 bases from J; bases unmatched to any gene: 4. This CDR3 spans 14 amino acids. Germline V gene data show CDR1 as SQVTM and CDR2 as ANQGSEA. CDR3 in amino acids: CSVASGGSYNEQFF. CDR3 bases: TGCAGCGTTGCAAGCGGGGGGAGCTACAATGAGCAGTTCTTC.

The chain employs TRBV7-3 and TRBJ2-7, with TRBD1 matching 7 bases. Germline values: CDR1 SGHTA, CDR2 FQGTGA. The CDR3 length is 15 residues. Germline trimming cut 5 bases from V and 4 bases from J; bases unmatched to any gene: 11. The CDR3 reads CASSPQPRGPYEQYF. CDR3 bases: TGTGCCAGCAGCCCCCAACCTAGGGGGCCGTACGAGCAGTACTTC.

Concerning this clone itself: The sample holds other DNA sequences that translate to the same CDR3. This sequence joins TRBV6-6 and TRBJ1-4; 10 bases align to TRBD1. The germline gives CDR1 MNHNY, CDR2 SVGAGI (reference sequence). The CDR3 covers 15 residues. V lost 7 bases, J lost 7 bases, and 9 bases stayed unmatched. The CDR3 region has the DNA TGTGCCAGCATTAACTACGGGACAGGGGTTGAAAAACTGTTTTTT. This gives the protein CASINYGTGVEKLFF.

The chain couples TRBV6-5 to TRBJ2-7; TRBD2 agrees at 9 bases. This CDR3 is 14 amino acids long. Losses at the gene ends were 6 bases for V and 6 bases for J; bases not matched to a gene: 9. Germline lookup yields CDR1 MNHEY and CDR2 SVGAGI. The CDR3 is CASSPGLASSEQYF. The CDR3 DNA is TGTGCCAGCAGCCCGGGACTAGCTTCTTCCGAGCAGTACTTC.

The genes are TRBV4-3 and TRBJ2-1, with D possibly matching TRBD2 (6 bases). The V gene's germline CDR1 is LGHNA and CDR2 YSLEER. Trimming took 0 bases from V and 3 from J, leaving 15 bases between them. The CDR3 consists of 17 residues. CDR3 in DNA: TGCGCCAGCAGCCAAGATCGAACGGGAGAGGGCTACAATGAGCAGTTCTTC. Residues: CASSQDRTGEGYNEQFF.

The chain couples TRBV18 to TRBJ1-1; D call uncertain. Trimming took off 5 bases at V and 4 bases at J, with 17 bases between the two ends. Germline V gives CDR1 KGHSH, CDR2 LQKENI. The CDR3 is 15 amino acids. The CDR3 DNA reads TGTGCCAGCTCAGCCGGACTGCGGAGCGGCACTGAAGCTTTCTTT. Encoded protein: CASSAGLRSGTEAFF.

This rearrangement joins TRBV9 to TRBJ1-1; TRBD1 matches at 8 bases. This CDR3 is 15 amino acids long. V lost 2 bases, J lost 5 bases, and 8 bases stayed unmatched. Germline loops: CDR1 SGDLS, CDR2 YYNGEE. The DNA of the CDR3 is TGTGCCAGCAGCGTCGGGGGACAGGATGGAACTGAAGCTTTCTTT. It specifies CASSVGGQDGTEAFF.

The rearrangement links TRBV9 to TRBJ2-5; 8 bases are shared with TRBD2. J gave up 10 bases and V 4 bases, and 15 bases lay outside the gene matches. There are 15 residues in the CDR3. The germline V gene encodes CDR1 SGDLS and CDR2 YYNGEE. CDR3 bases: TGTGCCAGCAGCACCGGGACTAACGGGGGGGAAGGCCAGTACTTC. This sequence encodes CASSTGTNGGEGQYF.

This sequence joins TRBV14 and TRBJ2-7; 10 bases align to TRBD1. Germline V CDR1 and CDR2: SGHDN, FVKESK. The CDR3 has 20 residues. The ends lost 3 bases at V and 2 bases at J; junction bases unmatched: 19. The CDR3 region has the DNA TGTGCCAGCAGCCAGTTCCCGGGACAGGGGCGCCTTTCGTCCCCCTACGAGCAGTACTTC. It specifies CASSQFPGQGRLSSPYEQYF.

The chain joins TRBV4-1 to TRBJ2-7, with 9 bases identical to TRBD2. Germline V gives CDR1 MGHRA, CDR2 YSYEKL. V lost 3 bases, J lost 5 bases, and 8 bases stayed unmatched. The CDR3 has 15 amino acids. CDR3 nucleotide sequence: TGCGCCAGCAGCCAGTCTAGCGGGGCAGGGAACGAGCAGTACTTC. Translation: CASSQSSGAGNEQYF.

This clone was observed a single time. The chain employs TRBV19 and TRBJ1-6; 7 bases line up with TRBD1. Unmatched junction bases numbered 4, after V lost 3 bases and J lost 8 bases. Per the germline V gene, CDR1 is LNHDA and CDR2 is SQIVND (reference sequence). This CDR3 has 14 residues. The CDR3 region is CASSITGADSPLHF. The CDR3, as DNA: TGTGCCAGTAGTATTACAGGGGCGGATTCACCCCTCCACTTT. Full variable domain (remainder filled in from reference TRBV19 and TRBJ1-6): DGGITQSPKYLFRKEGQNVTLSCEQNLNHDAMYWYRQDPGQGLRLIYYSQIVNDFQKGDIAEGYSVSREKKESFPLTVTSAQKNPTAFYLCASSITGADSPLHFGNGTRLTVT.

The chain is built from TRBV6-1 and TRBJ1-6; a weak D match, TRBD1 (5 bases). Between the trimmed V and J ends, which lost 7 bases and 5 bases, there was a span of 12 bases. Per germline, CDR1 MNHNS and CDR2 SASEGT. This CDR3 has 14 residues. CDR3 sequence (DNA): TGTGCCAGCACTCTAGACAGCCATAATTCACCCCTCCACTTT. It is translated as CASTLDSHNSPLHF.

The CDR3 bases are TGTGCCAGCAGCTTGGAATTTCAAGGACTCCTCCCTCCAGGAGAGACCCAGTACTTC. Amino acid sequence: CASSLEFQGLLPPGETQYF. The rearrangement uses TRBV5-6 and TRBJ2-5, with D possibly TRBD2 on 5 matching bases. Germline CDR1 SGHDT, CDR2 YYEEEE. Trimming took 0 bases from V and 4 from J, leaving 25 bases between them. The CDR3 covers 19 residues.

The chain combines TRBV4-2 with TRBJ1-2; 7 bases are shared with TRBD1. This CDR3 contains 16 residues. From germline, CDR1 is LGHNA and CDR2 YNFKEQ. Germline trimming cut 3 bases from V and 5 bases from J; bases unmatched to any gene: 12. In nucleotides, the CDR3 is TGTGCCAGCAGCCAGGGTTCCGGGACAGCCCTTTATGGCTACACCTTC. Amino acid sequence: CASSQGSGTALYGYTF.

This clone has only one observation. V is TRBV18 and J is TRBJ1-1; D call uncertain. The ends were cut back, 3 bases at V and 0 bases at J, with 8 bases in the middle. The CDR3 runs 14 residues. CDR1 and CDR2 (germline): KGHSH, LQKENI. The chain's CDR3 is CASSPPSVNTEAFF. The CDR3 nucleotides read TGTGCCAGCTCACCTCCCAGCGTGAACACTGAAGCTTTCTTT.

The CDR3 reads CASKVSGGADTQYF. The CDR3, as DNA: TGTGCCAGCAAGGTTAGCGGGGGGGCAGATACGCAGTATTTT. V gene TRBV2 combines with J gene TRBJ2-3, with 11 bases identical to TRBD2. From germline, CDR1 is SNHLY and CDR2 FYNNEI. CDR3 length: 14 residues. The trim removed 7 bases at V and 4 bases at J, leaving 4 bases unmatched.

The rearrangement joins TRBV6-5 to TRBJ2-1; weak D call: TRBD2 (5 bases). Trimming cost V 5 bases and J 9 bases, with 17 bases left between them. The CDR3 length is 14 residues. CDR1 and CDR2 (germline): MNHEY, SVGAGI. The CDR3 DNA reads as TGTGCCAGCAGTCAAAACCCCCGGCGGGCTGAGCAGTTCTTC. Its protein is CASSQNPRRAEQFF.

This clone was detected a few times. J is TRBJ2-5 and V is TRBV7-9; D call uncertain. V lost 2 bases and J lost 5, with 6 bases in between. This CDR3 is 12 amino acids long. Per the germline V gene, CDR1 is SEHNR and CDR2 is FQNEAQ (reference sequence). The CDR3: CASSLLRETQYF. The CDR3 DNA sequence: TGTGCCAGCAGCTTACTGAGGGAGACCCAGTACTTC.

J is TRBJ1-2 and V is TRBV5-4, with D uncertain. With 0 bases removed from V and 4 bases from J, the gap between germline ends came to 4 bases. Germline values: CDR1 SGHNT, CDR2 YYREEE (reference sequence). This CDR3 has 12 amino acids. This CDR3 reads CASSLDTYGYTF. The DNA for the CDR3 is TGTGCCAGCAGCTTGGACACCTATGGCTACACCTTC. The full variable domain, with the rest looked up from reference TRBV5-4 and TRBJ1-2, is ETGVTQSPTHLIKTRGQQVTLRCSSQSGHNTVSWYQQALGQGPQFIFQYYREEENGRGNFPPRFSGLQFPNYSSELNVNALELDDSALYLCASSLDTYGYTFGSGTRLTVV.

The chain carries TRBV28 and TRBJ2-3; TRBD2 matches at 11 bases. V trimming: 5 bases; J trimming: 3 bases; junction bases outside the gene matches: 4. The CDR3 length is 15 residues. Germline CDR1 and CDR2: MDHEN and SYDVKM. DNA of the CDR3: TGTGCCAGCAGTCCCCGACTAGCGGGAACAGATACGCAGTATTTT. It yields the protein CASSPRLAGTDTQYF. Full variable domain (outside the CDR3, taken from reference TRBV28 and TRBJ2-3): DVKVTQSSRYLVKRTGEKVFLECVQDMDHENMFWYRQDPGLGLRLIYFSYDVKMKEKGDIPEGYSVSREKKERFSLILESASTNQTSMYLCASSPRLAGTDTQYFGPGTRLTVL.

The chain links TRBV6-5 to TRBJ2-7; 7 bases map to TRBD1. Germline CDR1 reads MNHEY; CDR2 reads SVGAGI. This CDR3 contains 16 residues. With 2 bases clipped from V and 2 bases from J, the junction kept 9 bases outside the gene matches. The CDR3 DNA reads as TGTGCCAGCAGTTACGCCCGGACAGGTCTCACCTACGAGCAGTACTTC. Translated, it gives CASSYARTGLTYEQYF.